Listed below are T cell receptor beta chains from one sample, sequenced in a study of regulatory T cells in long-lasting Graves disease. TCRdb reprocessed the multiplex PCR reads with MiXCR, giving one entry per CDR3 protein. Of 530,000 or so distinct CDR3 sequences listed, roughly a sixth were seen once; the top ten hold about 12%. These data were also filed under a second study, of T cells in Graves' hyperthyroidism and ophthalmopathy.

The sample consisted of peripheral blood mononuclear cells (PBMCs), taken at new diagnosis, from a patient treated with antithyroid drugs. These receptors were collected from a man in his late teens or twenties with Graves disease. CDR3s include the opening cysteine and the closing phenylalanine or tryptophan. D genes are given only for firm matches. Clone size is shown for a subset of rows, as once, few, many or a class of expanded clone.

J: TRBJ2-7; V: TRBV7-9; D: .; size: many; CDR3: CASSFGRSVYEQYF; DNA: TGTGCCAGCAGCTTCGGCCGTTCTGTGTACGAGCAGTACTTC
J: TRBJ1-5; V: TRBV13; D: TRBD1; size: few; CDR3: CASSLGGTGGRQPQHF; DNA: TGTGCCAGCAGCTTAGGTGGGACAGGGGGTCGTCAGCCCCAGCATTTT
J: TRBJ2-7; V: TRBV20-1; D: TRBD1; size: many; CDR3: CSATDRAEQYF; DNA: TGCAGTGCTACTGACAGGGCCGAGCAGTACTTC
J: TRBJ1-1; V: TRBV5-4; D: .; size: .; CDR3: CASGRNKDTEAFF; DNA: TGTGCCAGCGGAAGAAATAAGGACACTGAAGCTTTCTTT
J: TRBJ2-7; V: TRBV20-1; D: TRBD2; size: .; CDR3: CSARDPGLASYEQYF; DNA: TGCAGTGCTAGAGACCCGGGACTAGCGAGTTACGAGCAGTACTTC
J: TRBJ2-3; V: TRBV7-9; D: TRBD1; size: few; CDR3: CASSFTGTGGRDTQYF; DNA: TGTGCCAGCAGCTTCACCGGGACAGGGGGCAGAGATACGCAGTATTTT
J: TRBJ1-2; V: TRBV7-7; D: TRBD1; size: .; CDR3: CASSPGDSANYGYTF; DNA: TGTGCTAGCAGCCCGGGGGACAGCGCTAACTATGGCTACACCTTC
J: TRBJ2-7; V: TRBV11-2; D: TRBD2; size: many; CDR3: CASSHTSGSSYEQYF; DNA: TGTGCCAGCAGCCACACTAGCGGGAGCTCCTACGAGCAGTACTTC
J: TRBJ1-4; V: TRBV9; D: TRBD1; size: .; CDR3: CASSVGTGDEKLFF; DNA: TGTGCCAGCAGCGTGGGGACAGGGGACGAAAAACTGTTTTTT
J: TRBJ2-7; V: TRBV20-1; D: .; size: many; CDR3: CSAPPPGFGSYEQYF; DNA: TGCAGTGCGCCCCCTCCCGGGTTCGGTTCCTACGAGCAGTACTTC
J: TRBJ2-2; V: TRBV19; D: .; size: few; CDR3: CASTSRRTGELFF; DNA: TGTGCCAGTACCTCTCGACGGACCGGGGAGCTGTTTTTT
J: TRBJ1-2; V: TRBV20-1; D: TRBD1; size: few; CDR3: CSAKPGTDYGYTF; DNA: TGCAGTGCTAAACCCGGGACAGATTATGGCTACACCTTC
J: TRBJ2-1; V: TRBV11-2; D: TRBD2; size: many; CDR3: CARLAGVYNEQFF; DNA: TGTGCTAGGCTAGCGGGAGTCTACAATGAGCAGTTCTTC
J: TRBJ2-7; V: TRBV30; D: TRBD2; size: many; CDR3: CAWSVDGRAYEQYF; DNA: TGTGCCTGGAGTGTTGATGGGAGGGCCTACGAGCAGTACTTC
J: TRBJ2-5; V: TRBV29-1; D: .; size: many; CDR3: CSVVGVQETQYF; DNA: TGCAGCGTTGTGGGGGTACAAGAGACCCAGTACTTC
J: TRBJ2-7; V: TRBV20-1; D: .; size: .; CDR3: CSARDRITAKPYEQYF; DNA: TGCAGTGCTAGAGATCGAATTACAGCGAAACCCTACGAGCAGTACTTC
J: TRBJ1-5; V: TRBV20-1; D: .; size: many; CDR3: CSASGDTNQPQHF; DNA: TGCAGTGCTAGTGGGGATACCAATCAGCCCCAGCATTTT
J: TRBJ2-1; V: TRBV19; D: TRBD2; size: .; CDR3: CATLAEGLYNEQFF; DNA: TGTGCCACCCTAGCGGAAGGGCTATACAATGAGCAGTTCTTC
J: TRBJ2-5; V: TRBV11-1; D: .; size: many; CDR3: CASSLNDKETQYF; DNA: TGTGCCAGCAGCTTGAACGATAAAGAGACCCAGTACTTC
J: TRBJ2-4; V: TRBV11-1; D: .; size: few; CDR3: CASSPDSTQAKNIQYF; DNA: TGTGCCAGCAGCCCTGACAGCACACAAGCCAAAAACATTCAGTACTTC
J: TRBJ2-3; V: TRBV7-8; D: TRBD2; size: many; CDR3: CATVPLAGGRDTQYF; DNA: TGTGCCACCGTCCCCCTAGCGGGAGGGAGAGATACGCAGTATTTT
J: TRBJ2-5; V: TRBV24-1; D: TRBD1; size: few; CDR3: CATRDRGTEETQYF; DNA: TGTGCCACTAGAGACAGGGGGACTGAAGAGACCCAGTACTTC
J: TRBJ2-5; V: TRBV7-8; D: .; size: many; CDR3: CASSWLGGARQETQYF; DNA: TGTGCCAGCAGCTGGCTTGGGGGGGCCCGCCAAGAGACCCAGTACTTC
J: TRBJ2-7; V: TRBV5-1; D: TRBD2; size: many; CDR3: CASSLSGASSYEQYF; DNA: TGCGCCAGCAGCCTTAGCGGGGCAAGCTCCTACGAGCAGTACTTC
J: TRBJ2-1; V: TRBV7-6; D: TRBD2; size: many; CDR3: CASSLVGTSGYNEQFF; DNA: TGTGCCAGCAGCTTAGTTGGGACTAGCGGCTACAATGAGCAGTTCTTC
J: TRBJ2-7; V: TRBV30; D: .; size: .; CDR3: CAWTGPHYEQYF; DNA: TGTGCCTGGACCGGCCCGCACTACGAGCAGTACTTC
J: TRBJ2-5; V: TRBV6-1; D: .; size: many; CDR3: CASRAIAVQETQYF; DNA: TGTGCCAGCAGGGCCATAGCGGTCCAAGAGACCCAGTACTTC
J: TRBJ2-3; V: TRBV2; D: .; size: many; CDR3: CASSGAYHTDTQYF; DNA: TGTGCCAGCAGTGGGGCATACCACACAGATACGCAGTATTTT
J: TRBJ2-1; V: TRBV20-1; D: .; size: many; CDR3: CSARDPVNEQFF; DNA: TGCAGTGCTAGAGATCCGGTGAATGAGCAGTTCTTC
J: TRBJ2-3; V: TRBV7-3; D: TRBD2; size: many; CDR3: CASSRAGLAQDTQYF; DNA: TGTGCCAGCAGCCGTGCGGGACTAGCGCAGGATACGCAGTATTTT
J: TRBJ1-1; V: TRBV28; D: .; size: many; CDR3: CASSFPAVAANTEAFF; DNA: TGTGCCAGCAGTTTTCCTGCCGTGGCGGCGAACACTGAAGCTTTCTTT
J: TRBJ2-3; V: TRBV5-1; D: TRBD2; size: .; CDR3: CASTPLAESTDTQYF; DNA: TGCGCCAGCACCCCTCTAGCGGAGAGCACAGATACGCAGTATTTT
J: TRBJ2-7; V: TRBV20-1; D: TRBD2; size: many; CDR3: CSAGRSGRAVDEQYF; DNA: TGCAGTGCTGGAAGGAGCGGGAGGGCCGTCGACGAGCAGTACTTC
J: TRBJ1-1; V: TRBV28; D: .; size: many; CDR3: CASLSSDATEAFF; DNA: TGTGCCAGCCTCAGCTCGGATGCCACTGAAGCTTTCTTT
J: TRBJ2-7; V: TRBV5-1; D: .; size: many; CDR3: CASSLGGVGSAYEQYF; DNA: TGCGCCAGCAGCTTAGGAGGGGTTGGCAGTGCCTACGAGCAGTACTTC
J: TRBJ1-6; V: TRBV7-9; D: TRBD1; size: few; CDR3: CASRRKQGDSPLHF; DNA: TGTGCCAGCAGACGTAAACAGGGGGACTCACCCCTCCACTTT
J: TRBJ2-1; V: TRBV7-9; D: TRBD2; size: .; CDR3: CAVRTSGSEEQFF; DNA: TGTGCCGTCAGGACTAGCGGGTCCGAAGAGCAGTTCTTC
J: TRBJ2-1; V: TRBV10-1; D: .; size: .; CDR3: CASGSWNEQFF; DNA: TGCGCCAGCGGTAGTTGGAATGAGCAGTTCTTC